This entry concerns a single TCR beta chain. Its antigen is not identified. Assay used: immunoSEQ multiplex PCR; TCRdb lists only in-frame clones, some missing. The sample has tens of thousands of clones, over 85% seen once. The data belong to a study of chemoradiotherapy in HPV16-positive cancers. Study summary: Two HPV16-positive patients' cells yielded candidate HPV-specific clones and common motifs.

Points from the study as a whole: Candidate HPV-specific clones and E7-related TCR motifs grew in tumor during treatment.

There are 15 residues in the CDR3. V was pared by 6 bases and J by 4 bases, with 9 bases of the junction left unmatched. Germline CDR1 LNHNV, CDR2 YYDKDF (reference sequence). The chain links TRBV15 to TRBJ1-3; 7 bases line up with TRBD1. This clonotype was sampled from a human donor with HPV-associated anogenital cancer. This material consisted of blood, taken from a patient who underwent chemoradiotherapy. The CDR3 sequence is CATSKQGISGNTIYF. In nucleotides, the CDR3 is TGTGCCACCAGTAAACAGGGGATATCGGGAAACACCATATATTTT.